Shown below are 18 T cell receptor beta chains from a single sample sequenced in a study of T cell responses to AZD1222 COVID-19 vaccine. Clones were sequenced by immunoSEQ multiplex PCR, and TCRdb holds only the in-frame ones, with some missing. The sample contains 130,000 to 150,000 clones, around 90% of which appear only once. This specimen consisted of peripheral blood, obtained on day 0 of AZD1222 vaccination. The receptors originated from an adult in good health.

The genes are TRBV12-3 or TRBV12-4 and TRBJ1-1, with D hard to call. The V and J ends lost 6 bases and 1 base respectively, with 9 bases between them. This CDR3 region has 13 residues. The CDR3 nucleotides read TGTGCCAGCAGACAGACACGGAACACTGAAGCTTTCTTT. This sequence encodes CASRQTRNTEAFF.

The V gene is TRBV27, the J gene TRBJ1-1; 7 nucleotides agree with TRBD1. The CDR3 extends over 14 amino acids. The germline gives CDR1 MNHEY, CDR2 SMNVEV (reference sequence). The V gene end was trimmed by 6 bases and the J gene end by 0 bases; junction bases not matched to a gene: 4. The CDR3 sequence is CASRRDRLNTEAFF. The CDR3 nucleotides are TGTGCCAGCAGGAGGGACAGACTGAACACTGAAGCTTTCTTT.

The rearrangement joins TRBV2 to TRBJ2-3; D remains ambiguous. Germline CDR1 reads SNHLY; CDR2 reads FYNNEI. The CDR3 length is 12 residues. Trimming took off 2 bases at V and 6 bases at J, with 6 bases between the two ends. CDR3 DNA: TGTGCCAGCAGTGAATGGCCTGATACGCAGTATTTT. Translating it yields CASSEWPDTQYF. Based on the CDR3 plus reference TRBV2 and TRBJ2-3, the full variable domain is EPEVTQTPSHQVTQMGQEVILRCVPISNHLYFYWYRQILGQKVEFLVSFYNNEISEKSEIFDDQFSVERPDGSNFTLKIRSTKLEDSAMYFCASSEWPDTQYFGPGTRLTVL.

This sequence joins TRBV2 and TRBJ2-1; possibly TRBD2 for D (7 bases). CDR1 SNHLY and CDR2 FYNNEI come from the germline V gene. V was pared by 10 bases and J by 4 bases, with 20 bases between. This CDR3 region has 15 residues. The chain's CDR3 is CATQTLAGAYNEQFF. The CDR3 DNA reads as TGTGCCACCCAAACTTTGGCGGGGGCATACAATGAGCAGTTCTTC.

This sequence joins TRBV19 and TRBJ2-3; D not resolved. This CDR3 spans 14 amino acids. Germline V lookup: CDR1 LNHDA, CDR2 SQIVND (reference sequence). V was clipped by 2 bases and J by 0 bases, with 6 bases between them. This CDR3 is CASSITASTDTQYF. The CDR3 bases are TGTGCCAGTAGTATAACCGCAAGCACAGATACGCAGTATTTT.

The V call is TRBV27, the J call TRBJ1-5; 8 bases match TRBD1. V was pared by 8 bases and J by 7 bases, with 10 bases of the junction left unmatched. CDR3 length: 14 amino acids. CDR1 and CDR2 (germline): MNHEY, SMNVEV (reference sequence). CDR3 amino acids: CASLRGPLGQPQHF. The CDR3 nucleotides are TGTGCCAGCCTCAGGGGGCCTCTCGGCCAGCCCCAGCATTTT.

The gene calls are TRBV28 and TRBJ1-5; the match to TRBD1 covers 8 bases. The CDR3 loop spans 14 amino acids. Germline V gives CDR1 MDHEN, CDR2 SYDVKM. Germline trimming cut 5 bases from V and 4 bases from J; bases unmatched to any gene: 4. The CDR3 sequence: CASSRDRSNQPQHF. CDR3 DNA: TGTGCCAGCAGTCGGGACAGGTCTAATCAGCCCCAGCATTTT.

The CDR3 region has the DNA TGCGCCAGCAGCCATCCTAAACGGACCTCTTTCAATGAGCAGTTCTTC. The encoded protein is CASSHPKRTSFNEQFF. The chain is built from TRBV4-1 and TRBJ2-1; D not resolved. This CDR3 spans 16 amino acids. Per the germline V gene, CDR1 is MGHRA and CDR2 is YSYEKL. Trimming left V 3 bases short and J 6 bases short, with 18 bases between.

The chain has TRBV6-6 and TRBJ2-2; tentatively, D is TRBD1 (6 bases). The CDR3 is 15 residues long. Trimming removed 6 bases from V and 1 base from J, with 12 bases in between. From germline, CDR1 is MNHNY and CDR2 SVGAGI (reference sequence). The CDR3 DNA is TGTGCCAGCAGAGCACAGGGCATGAACACCGGGGAGCTGTTTTTT. Translating gives CASRAQGMNTGELFF.

The CDR3 reads CAISAKGGDTEAFF. CDR3 nucleotide sequence: TGTGCCATCAGTGCGAAGGGGGGCGACACTGAAGCTTTCTTT. The V and J genes are TRBV10-3 and TRBJ1-1; D might be TRBD1 (6 bases). The CDR3 has 14 amino acids. The V gene's germline CDR1 is ENHRY and CDR2 SYGVKD. Deletions cut 4 bases from V and 3 bases from J, with 12 bases between.

The chain employs TRBV5-8 and TRBJ1-5, with TRBD1 matching 7 bases. Germline CDR1 reads SGHTS; CDR2 reads YDEGEE. After removal of 0 bases from V and 1 base from J, the junction contained 1 base not matched to a gene. This CDR3 has 15 amino acids. CDR3 region: CASSLEGGSNQPQHF. The CDR3 DNA follows: TGTGCCAGCAGCTTGGAAGGGGGCAGCAATCAGCCCCAGCATTTT.

This chain uses TRBV5-1 with TRBJ2-1; 11 bases map to TRBD2. CDR1 is SGHRS and CDR2 is YFSETQ in the germline V gene. Trimming removed 0 bases from V and 5 bases from J; junction bases left unmatched: 4. The CDR3 extends over 16 amino acids. In nucleotides, the CDR3 is TGCGCCAGCAGCTTGGGCGGGACTAGCGGCAACAATGAGCAGTTCTTC. Its translation: CASSLGGTSGNNEQFF. Supplemented by reference TRBV5-1 and TRBJ2-1, the full variable domain reads KAGVTQTPRYLIKTRGQQVTLSCSPISGHRSVSWYQQTPGQGLQFLFEYFSETQRNKGNFPGRFSGRQFSNSRSEMNVSTLELGDSALYLCASSLGGTSGNNEQFFGPGTRLTVL.

This clone was detected once. The genes are TRBV18 and TRBJ1-4; D is unclear. CDR1 is KGHSH and CDR2 is LQKENI in the germline V gene. This CDR3 is 12 amino acids long. The V and J ends lost 4 bases and 3 bases respectively, with 3 bases between them. The CDR3 DNA reads as TGTGCCAGCTCACTTCCTAATGAAAAACTGTTTTTT. Its translation: CASSLPNEKLFF.

This chain uses TRBV7-2 with TRBJ2-2; the D is unclear. Germline V gene data show CDR1 as SGHTA and CDR2 as FQGNSA. Trimming pared 7 bases from V and 5 bases from J, leaving 17 bases between. CDR3 length: 15 residues. As DNA, the CDR3 is TGTGCCAGCACCCCCATGGACCTCCCTACCGGGGAGCTGTTTTTT. This gives the protein CASTPMDLPTGELFF. The full variable domain, in which reference TRBV7-2 and TRBJ2-2 provide the parts outside the CDR3, is GAGVSQSPSNKVTEKGKDVELRCDPISGHTALYWYRQSLGQGLEFLIYFQGNSAPDKSGLPSDRFSAERTGGSVSTLTIQRTQQEDSAVYLCASTPMDLPTGELFFGEGSRLTVL.

This clone has just one count. CDR3 amino acids: CASSPIAGRTSYEQYF. The CDR3 DNA sequence: TGTGCCAGCAGCCCTATTGCGGGCCGAACCTCCTACGAGCAGTACTTC. V usage is TRBV3-1 (or the pseudogene TRBV3-2) and J usage is TRBJ2-7, with D possibly matching TRBD2 (5 bases). Germline V gene sequence: CDR1 LGHDT, CDR2 YNNKEL (reference sequence). This CDR3 is 16 amino acids long. V shed 4 bases and J shed 0 bases, with 16 bases lying between them.

The chain employs TRBV21-1 and TRBJ2-1. TRBV21-1 is a documented pseudogene. This CDR3 comprises 15 residues. The CDR3 reads CASPRGGKSYNEQFF. Written as DNA, the CDR3 is TGTGCCAGCCCCAGGGGCGGGAAGTCCTACAATGAGCAGTTCTTC.

V usage is TRBV27 and J usage is TRBJ1-2; 7 nucleotides agree with TRBD1. Germline values: CDR1 MNHEY, CDR2 SMNVEV (reference sequence). The V segment lost 6 bases and the J segment 5 bases; nucleotides outside the gene matches: 6. The CDR3 totals 13 residues. The CDR3 region has the DNA TGTGCCAGCAGGCCCGGGACAGCTTATGGCTACACCTTC. Protein sequence: CASRPGTAYGYTF.

This rearrangement joins TRBV7-8 to TRBJ2-7, with 10 bases lining up with TRBD1. Trimming removed 3 bases from V and 3 bases from J; junction bases left unmatched: 2. The CDR3 runs 14 residues. From germline, CDR1 is SGHVS and CDR2 FQNEAQ. This chain's CDR3 is CASSFGDRGYEQYF. CDR3 in DNA: TGTGCCAGCAGCTTTGGGGACAGGGGCTACGAGCAGTACTTC.